These 21 T cell receptor beta chains originate from one sample sequenced in a study of T cell repertoires in cytomegalovirus infection. MiXCR, applied by TCRdb to the reads, yields one record per CDR3 protein. The sample has about 890,000 distinct CDR3 sequences; roughly 30% are singletons. The antigens of these receptors remain unknown. This sample comprised cultured CD8+ T cells from PBMCs, obtained from culture after CMV antigen stimulation. The receptor source for this set is a human donor in good health (CMV status not recorded). Some clones in this sample may be carry-over from other donors' samples.

The chain recombines TRBV12-3 or TRBV12-4 with TRBJ1-1; D is ambiguous. Trimming left V 11 bases short and J 4 bases short, with 17 bases between. This CDR3 region has 13 residues. CDR3 sequence reads: CAGSFGVPTEAFF. The CDR3 nucleotides read TGTGCCGGTTCCTTTGGAGTGCCCACTGAAGCTTTCTTT.

This clonotype was seen only a few times. The chain joins TRBV12-3 or TRBV12-4 to TRBJ2-2; 10 positions agree with TRBD2. The ends lost 7 bases at V and 5 bases at J; junction bases unmatched: 4. The CDR3 is 14 amino acids. CDR3 coding DNA: TGTGCCAGCATTCCAGCGGGGGGGACCGGGGAGCTGTTTTTT. It yields the protein CASIPAGGTGELFF.

This sequence joins TRBV7-8 and TRBJ2-1, with TRBD2 matching over 9 bases. With 2 bases clipped from V and 5 bases from J, the junction kept 4 bases outside the gene matches. The CDR3 covers 15 residues. Germline CDR1 SGHVS, CDR2 FQNEAQ. Here the CDR3 reads CASSLKRGAHNEQFF. The CDR3, as DNA: TGTGCCAGCAGCTTAAAGCGGGGGGCCCACAATGAGCAGTTCTTC.

This clonotype was picked up a small number of times. This rearrangement joins TRBV4-1 to TRBJ2-1; the D is unclear. This CDR3 spans 14 amino acids. The germline V gene has CDR1 MGHRA and CDR2 YSYEKL. V gave up 2 bases and J gave up 10 bases, with 15 bases separating them. The CDR3 reads CASSQFWSDGEQFF. In DNA, the CDR3 is TGCGCCAGCAGCCAATTTTGGAGCGATGGGGAGCAGTTCTTC.

This rearrangement joins TRBV2 to TRBJ2-7; no clear D. Germline V gene data show CDR1 as SNHLY and CDR2 as FYNNEI. CDR3 length: 15 residues. Trimming left V 10 bases short and J 7 bases short, with 26 bases between. CDR3 sequence reads: CANRETRQPANEQYV. As DNA, the CDR3 is TGTGCCAACAGAGAAACAAGGCAACCGGCGAATGAGCAGTACGTC.

This clonotype was seen only a few times. The chain joins TRBV2 to TRBJ1-1; 7 bases fit TRBD1. The length of the CDR3 is 12 residues. The germline V gene has CDR1 SNHLY and CDR2 FYNNEI. J was trimmed by 5 bases and V by 7 bases; bases with no gene match: 4. In DNA form, the CDR3 reads TGTGCCAGCACCGACAGGGTAACTGAAGCTTTCTTT. Translating gives CASTDRVTEAFF. Full variable domain (outside the CDR3, taken from reference TRBV2 and TRBJ1-1): EPEVTQTPSHQVTQMGQEVILRCVPISNHLYFYWYRQILGQKVEFLVSFYNNEISEKSEIFDDQFSVERPDGSNFTLKIRSTKLEDSAMYFCASTDRVTEAFFGQGTRLTVV.

This clonotype was counted between two and nine times. This clone may be a read error of a much larger clone one base away. This chain links TRBV7-6 with TRBJ2-1, with TRBD2 identical over 9 bases. The CDR3 contains 15 residues. Germline assignment: CDR1 SGHVS and CDR2 FNYEAQ. With 5 bases clipped from V and 2 bases from J, the junction kept 4 bases outside the gene matches. The CDR3 here is CASSPAGGAYNEQFF. The CDR3 DNA is TGTGCCAGCAGCCCCGCGGGGGGGGCCTACAATGAGCAGTTCTTC.

This clonotype has only a few counts. The V and J genes are TRBV12-3 or TRBV12-4 and TRBJ1-1, with 7 positions matching TRBD1. The V and J ends lost 5 bases and 1 base, in that order; junction bases with no gene match: 7. The CDR3 is made up of 15 amino acids. The CDR3 sequence is CASSPWKGANTEAFF. CDR3 DNA: TGTGCCAGCAGTCCCTGGAAGGGGGCGAACACTGAAGCTTTCTTT.

V is TRBV7-9 and J is TRBJ2-2; 10 bases align to TRBD1. CDR1 is SEHNR and CDR2 is FQNEAQ in the germline V gene (reference sequence). This CDR3 contains 15 residues. Trimming removed 3 bases from V and 10 bases from J; junction bases left unmatched: 8. The CDR3 sequence is CASSFLGTGDSELFF. CDR3 bases: TGTGCCAGCAGCTTTCTCGGGACAGGGGACTCGGAGCTGTTTTTT.

The chain uses TRBV19 and TRBJ2-2; D uncertain. The CDR3 is 15 amino acids. Germline assignment: CDR1 LNHDA and CDR2 SQIVND (reference sequence). V lost 7 bases and J lost 0, with 12 bases in between. The CDR3 DNA follows: TGTGCCAGTAATCCAGTACTACCGAACACCGGGGAGCTGTTTTTT. It is translated as CASNPVLPNTGELFF.

This clonotype has only a few counts. V is TRBV5-6 and J is TRBJ2-7; 13 nucleotides align to TRBD2. Germline assignment: CDR1 SGHDT and CDR2 YYEEEE. The CDR3 is 16 residues long. The J segment lost 4 bases and the V segment lost 3 bases, leaving 7 bases of the junction unmatched. The CDR3 coding sequence is TGTGCCAGCAGCTGGTGGACTAGCGGGGGTCCTTACGAGCAGTACGTC. This sequence encodes CASSWWTSGGPYEQYV.

A few counts support this clonotype. The chain couples TRBV28 to TRBJ1-1; 8 bases agree with TRBD1. The junction had 11 bases not matched to a gene; V was cut back by 6 bases and J by 2 bases. The V gene's germline CDR1 is MDHEN and CDR2 SYDVKM. The length of the CDR3 is 16 residues. CDR3 amino acids: CASSRDRRSINTEAFF. The CDR3, as DNA: TGTGCCAGCAGCAGGGACAGGAGATCAATAAACACTGAAGCTTTCTTT. The whole variable domain, remainder taken from reference TRBV28 and TRBJ1-1, is DVKVTQSSRYLVKRTGEKVFLECVQDMDHENMFWYRQDPGLGLRLIYFSYDVKMKEKGDIPEGYSVSREKKERFSLILESASTNQTSMYLCASSRDRRSINTEAFFGQGTRLTVV.

The V call is TRBV4-1, the J call TRBJ2-2; possible D gene TRBD2, 6 bases. The V gene's germline CDR1 is MGHRA and CDR2 YSYEKL. V lost 0 bases, J lost 3 bases, and 14 bases lay in between. This CDR3 comprises 17 residues. The CDR3 here is CASSQDGSGDYTGELFF. The CDR3 coding sequence is TGCGCCAGCAGCCAAGATGGGTCGGGGGACTACACCGGGGAGCTGTTTTTT.

This clonotype was counted once. This chain connects TRBV6-6 to TRBJ1-4, with D perhaps TRBD1 (6 bases). V lost 2 bases to trimming and J lost 6 bases, with 16 bases between them. The CDR3 length is 16 residues. Per the germline V gene, CDR1 is MNHNY and CDR2 is SVGAGI (reference sequence). The CDR3 loop is CASSYGIRTEDEKLFF. DNA for the CDR3: TGTGCCAGCAGTTACGGGATACGGACAGAGGATGAAAAACTGTTTTTT.

The rearrangement joins TRBV6-6 to TRBJ1-5; TRBD1 might be the D (5 bases). CDR3 length: 16 residues. V lost 5 bases to trimming and J lost 6 bases, with 20 bases between them. In germline, CDR1 is MNHNY, CDR2 SVGAGI (reference sequence). The CDR3 loop reads CASSGGRRAGSQPQHF. CDR3 bases: TGTGCCAGCAGTGGGGGACGTAGGGCCGGGAGTCAGCCCCAGCATTTT.

The chain joins TRBV11-1 to TRBJ2-1; the match to TRBD2 covers 16 bases. Germline CDR1 and CDR2: SGHAT and FQDESV (reference sequence). This CDR3 region has 16 residues. The J segment lost 7 bases and the V segment lost 4 bases, leaving 4 bases of the junction unmatched. DNA for the CDR3: TGTGCCAGCAGCTCGGGACTAGCGGGGGGGTGGAATGAGCAGTTCTTC. Translation gives CASSSGLAGGWNEQFF.

The genes are TRBV24-1 and TRBJ2-5, with D uncertain. Trimming pared 0 bases from V and 5 bases from J, leaving 9 bases between. The CDR3 runs 14 residues. Germline V CDR1 and CDR2: KGHDR, SFDVKD. As DNA, the CDR3 is TGTGCCACCAGTGATTTGGAGGACGGGGAGACCCAGTACTTC. It codes for CATSDLEDGETQYF.

This clonotype was counted many times. The V call is TRBV7-2, the J call TRBJ2-7; 8 nucleotides match TRBD1. The J segment lost 0 bases and the V segment lost 4 bases, leaving 11 bases of the junction unmatched. Germline V CDR1 and CDR2: SGHTA, FQGNSA. This CDR3 is 17 amino acids long. The DNA for the CDR3 is TGTGCCAGCAGCTCCTGGACAGGGCTCTTCCCCTCCTACGAGCAGTACTTC. It is translated as CASSSWTGLFPSYEQYF.

This clonotype has more than one count but fewer than ten. The rearrangement links TRBV4-3 to TRBJ2-1, with no clear D. Deletions cut 0 bases from V and 10 bases from J, with 16 bases between. This CDR3 contains 15 residues. Germline assignment: CDR1 LGHNA and CDR2 YSLEER. This chain's CDR3 is CASSQDGDGAEEQFF. DNA of the CDR3: TGCGCCAGCAGCCAAGATGGGGATGGCGCAGAAGAGCAGTTCTTC.

Comments on this clonotype: A much larger clone differs from this one at a single base, so this may be a read error. J is TRBJ1-1 and V is TRBV7-2, with TRBD1 as a possible D gene (5 bases). CDR3 length: 15 amino acids. Germline V gives CDR1 SGHTA, CDR2 FQGNSA. The CDR3 region is CGSSLTSGTQYEAFF. The CDR3 DNA follows: TGTGGCAGCAGCTTAACGTCCGGGACCCAGTATGAAGCTTTCTTT. Supplemented by reference TRBV7-2 and TRBJ1-1, the full variable domain reads GAGVSQSPSNKVTEKGKDVELRCDPISGHTALYWYRQSLGQGLEFLIYFQGNSAPDKSGLPSDRFSAERTGGSVSTLTIQRTQQEDSAVYLCGSSLTSGTQYEAFFGQGTRLTVV.

This clonotype was counted between two and nine times. The genes are TRBV13 and TRBJ1-4; D is ambiguous. The CDR3 contains 15 residues. Germline CDR1 is PRHDT and CDR2 is FYEKMQ (reference sequence). V gave up 5 bases and J gave up 7 bases, with 17 bases separating them. The CDR3 nucleotides read TGTGCCAGCAGCACCCGGACGGGTCGCTCTGAAAAACTGTTTTTT. Translation gives CASSTRTGRSEKLFF.